This TCR beta chain was retrieved from a study of monozygotic twins with inflammatory bowel disease. TCRalpha and TCRbeta cDNA went through two nested PCRs of approximately 16 and 10 cycles. From its re-call of the 5' RACE reads, TCRdb lists each CDR3 protein once, without DNA. Its clone listing holds 300,000 to 450,000 distinct CDR3 sequences. The CDR3 loop spans 15 amino acids. Germline V gene sequence: CDR1 SEHNR, CDR2 FQNEAQ (reference sequence). General study results and limits: Differing immunosuppressive treatments may have added variability to patient repertoires.

Regarding this clonotype: Its specificity is unknown.

This TCR was recovered from a human donor with ulcerative colitis or Crohn's disease, or a healthy co-twin of an affected twin (not recorded which). The chain combines TRBV7-9 with TRBJ1-3. Source material: blood. Here the CDR3 reads CASSLMQGSGNTIYF.